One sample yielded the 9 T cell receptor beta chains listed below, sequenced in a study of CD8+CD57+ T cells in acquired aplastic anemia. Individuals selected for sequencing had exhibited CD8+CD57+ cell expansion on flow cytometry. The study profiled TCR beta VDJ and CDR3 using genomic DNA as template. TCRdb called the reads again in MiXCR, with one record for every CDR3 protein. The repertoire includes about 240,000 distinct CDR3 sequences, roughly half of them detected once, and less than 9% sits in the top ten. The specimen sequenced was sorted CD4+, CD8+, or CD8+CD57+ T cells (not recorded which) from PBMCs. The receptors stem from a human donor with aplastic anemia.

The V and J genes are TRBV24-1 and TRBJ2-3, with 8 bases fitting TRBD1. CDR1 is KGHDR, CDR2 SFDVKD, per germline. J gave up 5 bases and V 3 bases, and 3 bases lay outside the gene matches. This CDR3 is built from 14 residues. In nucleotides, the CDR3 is TGTGCCACCAGTGATGGGACAGGTGGAGATACGCAGTATTTT. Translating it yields CATSDGTGGDTQYF.

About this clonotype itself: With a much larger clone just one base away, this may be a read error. The CDR3 is CASSLEGEKLFF. The DNA for the CDR3 is TGTGCCAGCAGCTTAGAAGGCGAAAAACTGTTTTTT. This chain joins TRBV11-2 and TRBJ1-4; no reliable D call. Germline V gene data show CDR1 as SGHAT and CDR2 as FQNNGV. The CDR3 covers 12 residues. The V gene lost 0 bases and the J gene lost 8 bases, with 4 bases spanning the gap.

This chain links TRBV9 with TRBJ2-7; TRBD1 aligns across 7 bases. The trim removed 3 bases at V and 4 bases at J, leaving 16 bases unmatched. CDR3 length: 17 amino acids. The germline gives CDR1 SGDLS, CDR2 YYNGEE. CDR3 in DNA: TGTGCCAGCAGCGAGTCCGGGACAGCCCATGACTTGTACGAGCAGTACTTC. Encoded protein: CASSESGTAHDLYEQYF.

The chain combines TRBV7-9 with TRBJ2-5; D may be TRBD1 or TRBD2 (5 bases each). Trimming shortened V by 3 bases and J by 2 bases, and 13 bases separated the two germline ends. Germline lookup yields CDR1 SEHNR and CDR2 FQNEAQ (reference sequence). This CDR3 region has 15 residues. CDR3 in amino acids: CASSFSGGRQETQYF. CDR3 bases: TGTGCCAGCAGCTTTTCTGGGGGTCGTCAAGAGACCCAGTACTTC.

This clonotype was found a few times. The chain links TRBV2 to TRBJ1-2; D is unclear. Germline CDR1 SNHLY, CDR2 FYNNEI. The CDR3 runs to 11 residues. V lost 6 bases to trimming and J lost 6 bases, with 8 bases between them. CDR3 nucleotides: TGTGCCAGCAGCCTGGCGGATGGCTACACCTTC. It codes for CASSLADGYTF.

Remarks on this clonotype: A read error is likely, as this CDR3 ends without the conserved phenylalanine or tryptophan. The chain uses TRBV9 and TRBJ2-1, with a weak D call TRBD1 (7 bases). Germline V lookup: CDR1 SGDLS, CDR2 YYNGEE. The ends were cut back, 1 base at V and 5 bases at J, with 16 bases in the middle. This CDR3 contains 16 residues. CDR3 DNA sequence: TGTGCCAGCAGCGTACTCTCCCAGGGGGGAAACAATGAGCAGTTCTCC. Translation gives CASSVLSQGGNNEQFS.

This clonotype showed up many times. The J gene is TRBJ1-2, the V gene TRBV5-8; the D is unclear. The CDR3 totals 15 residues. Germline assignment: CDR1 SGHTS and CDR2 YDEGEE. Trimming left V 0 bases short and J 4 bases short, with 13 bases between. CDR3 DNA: TGTGCCAGCAGCTTGGCCGGGTGGGAAAGCTATGGCTACACCTTC. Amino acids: CASSLAGWESYGYTF.

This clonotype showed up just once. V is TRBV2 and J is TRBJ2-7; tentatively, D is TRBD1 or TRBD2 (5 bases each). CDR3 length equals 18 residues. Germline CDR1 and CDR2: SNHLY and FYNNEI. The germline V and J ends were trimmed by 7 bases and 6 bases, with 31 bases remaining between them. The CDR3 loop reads CASTLSRTDPGPRSEQYF. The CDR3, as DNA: TGTGCCAGCACCCTGTCCCGAACTGATCCGGGACCCCGGTCCGAGCAGTACTTC.

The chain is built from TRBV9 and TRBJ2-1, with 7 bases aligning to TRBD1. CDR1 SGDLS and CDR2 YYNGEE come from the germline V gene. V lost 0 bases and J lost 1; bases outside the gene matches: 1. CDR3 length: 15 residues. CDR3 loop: CASSVEQGSYNEQFF. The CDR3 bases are TGTGCCAGCAGCGTAGAACAGGGGTCCTACAATGAGCAGTTCTTC. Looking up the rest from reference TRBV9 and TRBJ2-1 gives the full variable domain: DSGVTQTPKHLITATGQRVTLRCSPRSGDLSVYWYQQSLDQGLQFLIQYYNGEERAKGNILERFSAQQFPDLHSELNLSSLELGDSALYFCASSVEQGSYNEQFFGPGTRLTVL.